This entry lists 21 T cell receptor beta chains sequenced from one sample in a study of blood T cell repertoires in COVID-19. Here immunoSEQ multiplex PCR was the method, and the copy in TCRdb shows in-frame clones only, minus some. The sample has roughly 250,000 clones, roughly 90% seen once. The source material was PBMCs or T cells enriched from blood (not recorded which). All receptors come from a woman in her twenties or thirties with acute COVID-19.

This clone was seen only once. The chain combines TRBV25-1 with TRBJ2-4, with D possibly TRBD1 on 5 matching bases. CDR1 is MGHDK and CDR2 is SYGVNS in the germline V gene. This CDR3 is 12 amino acids long. V dropped 9 bases and J dropped 7 bases, with 13 bases sitting between them. CDR3 amino acids: CASSSPGNIQYF. The CDR3 nucleotides read TGTGCCAGTTCATCCCCAGGGAACATTCAGTACTTC. Using reference TRBV25-1 and TRBJ2-4 for the parts outside the CDR3, the full variable domain is EADIYQTPRYLVIGTGKKITLECSQTMGHDKMYWYQQDPGMELHLIHYSYGVNSTEKGDLSSESTVSRIRTEHFPLTLESARPSHTSQYLCASSSPGNIQYFGAGTRLSVL.

This clone occurred a few times. The genes are TRBV28 and TRBJ1-2; D is ambiguous. The germline V gene encodes CDR1 MDHEN and CDR2 SYDVKM. This CDR3 has 15 amino acids. V was clipped by 7 bases and J by 4 bases, with 19 bases between them. The CDR3 DNA is TGTGCCAGCAATCCGAGGGTGGGTCGGACCTATGGCTACACCTTC. Translating gives CASNPRVGRTYGYTF.

The genes are TRBV30 and TRBJ2-3; TRBD2 might be the D (5 bases). Trimming shortened V by 3 bases and J by 4 bases, and 8 bases separated the two germline ends. This CDR3 comprises 12 residues. Germline CDR1 and CDR2: GTSNPN and SVGIG (reference sequence). The CDR3 DNA is TGTGCCTGGAGCGACGGGGCAGATACGCAGTATTTT. It encodes CAWSDGADTQYF.

CDR3 residues: CATSDPRGQETQYF. The CDR3 coding sequence is TGTGCCACCAGTGATCCCAGGGGACAAGAGACCCAGTACTTC. V usage is TRBV24-1 and J usage is TRBJ2-5, with D possibly being TRBD1 (6 bases). V shed 3 bases and J shed 2 bases, with 9 bases lying between them. This CDR3 has 14 amino acids. CDR1 is KGHDR, CDR2 SFDVKD, per germline.

V gene TRBV19 combines with J gene TRBJ1-5; 8 nucleotides agree with TRBD1. In germline, CDR1 is LNHDA, CDR2 SQIVND (reference sequence). V was clipped by 5 bases and J by 3 bases; unmatched bases: 9. The CDR3 covers 16 residues. The CDR3 is CASSEHSGQDNQPQHF. The DNA for the CDR3 is TGTGCCAGTAGTGAACATTCGGGACAGGACAATCAGCCCCAGCATTTT.

The CDR3 bases are TGTGCCAGCAGCTCTAGCCGTAAGCCAGCGGGATTCTATGGCTACACCTTC. Its protein product is CASSSSRKPAGFYGYTF. The chain joins TRBV7-9 to TRBJ1-2; no clear D. Germline loops: CDR1 SEHNR, CDR2 FQNEAQ (reference sequence). Trimming shortened V by 4 bases and J by 4 bases, and 22 bases separated the two germline ends. There are 17 residues in the CDR3.

This chain's CDR3 is CASSPPGETYQETQYF. The DNA of the CDR3 is TGTGCCAGCTCCCCCCCGGGAGAGACGTACCAAGAGACCCAGTACTTC. The chain recombines TRBV18 with TRBJ2-5; D might be TRBD2 (6 bases). Germline CDR1 reads KGHSH; CDR2 reads LQKENI. CDR3 length: 16 residues. V dropped 6 bases and J dropped 0 bases, with 17 bases sitting between them.

The chain combines TRBV12-3 or TRBV12-4 with TRBJ2-2; the D gene is possibly TRBD2 (5 bases). The CDR3 is made up of 13 amino acids. V lost 5 bases, J lost 5 bases, and 9 bases lay in between. In DNA, the CDR3 is TGTGCCAGCAGTCGGACTTTTACCGGGGAGCTGTTTTTT. Protein sequence: CASSRTFTGELFF.

The rearrangement uses TRBV6-5 and TRBJ2-2; 7 bases align to TRBD2. V shed 2 bases, J shed 6 bases, and the junction held 0 bases outside the gene matches. CDR1 and CDR2 (germline): MNHEY, SVGAGI. The CDR3 has 13 residues. For the CDR3, the DNA is TGTGCCAGCAGTTACCGGGGGGCCGGGGAGCTGTTTTTT. Protein sequence: CASSYRGAGELFF.

The chain has TRBV12-3 or TRBV12-4 and TRBJ1-2; D remains unclear. The CDR3 extends over 13 amino acids. With 1 base removed from V and 8 bases from J, the gap between germline ends came to 11 bases. The CDR3 region has the DNA TGTGCCAGCAGTTTAGACAGCCATCGGGGCTACACCTTC. This codes for CASSLDSHRGYTF.

Note on this clone: One junction end disagrees with the germline gene, perhaps due to a read error. The chain is built from TRBV12-3 or TRBV12-4 and TRBJ2-7; unclear D gene. The CDR3 totals 12 residues. CDR3 region: CASSLGSYGQYF. For the CDR3, the DNA is TGTGCCAGCAGTTTAGGCTCCTACGGGCAGTACTTC.

V is TRBV7-6 and J is TRBJ2-7; the match to TRBD1 covers 8 bases. CDR1 is SGHVS, CDR2 FNYEAQ, per germline. The CDR3 extends over 15 amino acids. The ends lost 5 bases at V and 1 base at J; junction bases unmatched: 7. This chain's CDR3 is CASSPGQGASYEQYF. The DNA of the CDR3 is TGTGCCAGCAGCCCGGGGCAGGGGGCTTCCTACGAGCAGTACTTC. The full variable domain, its missing parts supplied by reference TRBV7-6 and TRBJ2-7, is GAGVSQSPRYKVTKRGQDVALRCDPISGHVSLYWYRQALGQGPEFLTYFNYEAQQDKSGLPNDRFSAERPEGSISTLTIQRTEQRDSAMYRCASSPGQGASYEQYFGPGTRLTVT.

The gene calls are TRBV19 and TRBJ1-5; tentative D call: TRBD1 (5 bases). The CDR3 runs 16 residues. Germline V lookup: CDR1 LNHDA, CDR2 SQIVND (reference sequence). The ends were cut back, 2 bases at V and 2 bases at J, with 13 bases in the middle. This chain's CDR3 is CASSISTPGGNQPQHF. The DNA of the CDR3 is TGTGCCAGTAGTATATCTACGCCGGGGGGCAATCAGCCCCAGCATTTT.

This clone was counted only a few times. J is TRBJ2-7 and V is TRBV6-5; D not certain. Trimming pared 5 bases from V and 5 bases from J, leaving 13 bases between. The length of the CDR3 is 13 residues. Looked up from germline, CDR1 is MNHEY and CDR2 is SVGAGI. CDR3: CASSQREVNEQYF. CDR3 bases: TGTGCCAGCAGTCAACGCGAGGTAAACGAGCAGTACTTC.

This rearrangement joins TRBV21-1 to TRBJ2-1; TRBD1 was called by the table and not checked on the DNA. TRBV21-1 is described as a pseudogene. The CDR3 consists of 18 residues. CDR3 sequence: CASSKTDRTGPGSDEQFF. CDR3 DNA: TGTGCCAGCAGCAAAACCGATCGGACAGGGCCGGGATCCGATGAGCAGTTCTTC.

The chain couples TRBV25-1 to TRBJ1-6, with a tentative D call TRBD1 (5 bases). Trimming took off 6 bases at V and 6 bases at J, with 12 bases between the two ends. The germline V gene has CDR1 MGHDK and CDR2 SYGVNS. This CDR3 has 14 amino acids. CDR3: CASSPGLFNSPLHF. CDR3 sequence (DNA): TGTGCCAGCAGCCCGGGACTGTTTAATTCACCCCTCCACTTT.

A single count supports this clone. The gene calls are TRBV6-5 and TRBJ2-7; TRBD1 matches at 10 bases. CDR3 length: 14 residues. Germline V CDR1 and CDR2: MNHEY, SVGAGI. The ends lost 7 bases at V and 2 bases at J; junction bases unmatched: 5. The CDR3 bases are TGTGCCAGCAATCCTGGGACAGGGGCCTACGAGCAGTACTTC. Translating it yields CASNPGTGAYEQYF.

The genes are TRBV5-1 and TRBJ2-7; 12 bases are a match to TRBD2. V lost 6 bases and J lost 7; bases outside the gene matches: 8. Germline CDR1 is SGHRS and CDR2 is YFSETQ. The CDR3 sequence is 14 residues long. The CDR3 sequence is CASMETSGSLEQYF. The CDR3 bases are TGCGCCAGCATGGAGACTAGCGGGAGTTTGGAGCAGTACTTC.

The chain links TRBV10-2 to TRBJ2-5; a weak D match, TRBD2 (6 bases). V lost 0 bases to trimming and J lost 5 bases, with 16 bases between them. Germline loops: CDR1 WSHSY, CDR2 SAAADI. The CDR3 contains 16 residues. CDR3 in amino acids: CASSESLATFWETQYF. The CDR3 nucleotides read TGCGCCAGCAGTGAGTCACTAGCTACGTTTTGGGAGACCCAGTACTTC.

The V gene is TRBV20-1, the J gene TRBJ1-2; D not resolved. V was pared by 6 bases and J by 0 bases, with 5 bases between. Germline V gene data show CDR1 as DFQATT and CDR2 as SNEGSKA (reference sequence). The CDR3 has 11 amino acids. The CDR3 reads CSAYTNYGYTF. CDR3 sequence (DNA): TGCAGTGCGTATACTAACTATGGCTACACCTTC.

The chain recombines TRBV4-3 with TRBJ2-5; 7 bases line up with TRBD2. This CDR3 is 15 amino acids long. The germline gives CDR1 LGHNA, CDR2 YSLEER. The junction had 11 bases not matched to a gene; V was cut back by 8 bases and J by 2 bases. As DNA, the CDR3 is TGCGCCAGCGGGAGGGAGCGGAGATCACAAGAGACCCAGTACTTC. Amino acid sequence: CASGRERRSQETQYF.